This T cell receptor beta chain is drawn from a study of cytomegalovirus exposure and HLA in healthy donors. Study at large: Counted in an early data release were about 85 million unique TCRs from HLA-typed donors.

The J segment lost 1 base and the V segment lost 5 bases, leaving 3 bases of the junction unmatched. The CDR3 spans 15 residues. Germline assignment: CDR1 LNHDA and CDR2 SQIVND (reference sequence). In the PCR, 60 Vbeta and 13 Jbeta primers were used. Assay: immunoSEQ multiplex PCR; the TCRdb copy retains only in-frame clones and omits some. This table holds roughly 130,000 clones, 84% found once. To note about this clone: The same CDR3 can be traced to other DNA sequences in this sample.

The sequence was collected from a woman aged 18-35 years in good health and CMV-seropositive. The sample taken for sequencing was PBMCs. The chain combines TRBV19 with TRBJ1-5, with 9 bases aligning to TRBD1. This CDR3 reads CASSAGTGSNQPQHF. Written as DNA, the CDR3 is TGTGCCAGTAGTGCCGGGACAGGGAGCAATCAGCCCCAGCATTTT.